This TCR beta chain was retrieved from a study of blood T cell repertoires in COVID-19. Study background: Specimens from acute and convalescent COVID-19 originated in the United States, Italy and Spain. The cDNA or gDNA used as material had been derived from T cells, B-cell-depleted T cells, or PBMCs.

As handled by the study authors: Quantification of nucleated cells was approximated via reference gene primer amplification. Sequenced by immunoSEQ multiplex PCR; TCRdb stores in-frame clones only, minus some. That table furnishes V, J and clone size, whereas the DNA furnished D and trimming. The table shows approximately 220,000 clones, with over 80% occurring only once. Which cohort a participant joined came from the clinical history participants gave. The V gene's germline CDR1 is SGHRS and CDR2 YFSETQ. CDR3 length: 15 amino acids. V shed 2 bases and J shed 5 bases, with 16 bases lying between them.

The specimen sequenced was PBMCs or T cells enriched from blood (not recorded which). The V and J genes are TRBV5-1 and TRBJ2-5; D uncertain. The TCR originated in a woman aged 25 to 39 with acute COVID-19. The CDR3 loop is CASSFAEGSGETQYF. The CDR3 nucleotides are TGCGCCAGCAGCTTCGCCGAAGGATCCGGGGAGACCCAGTACTTC.